This T cell receptor beta chain was retrieved from a study of blood T cells in healthy people across ages. Overall study results and limits: Without sorted subsets, naive and antigen-experienced compartments could not be conclusively compared.

The second PCR ran roughly 6 to 11 cycles with a sample-barcoded 5' primer and J-beta primers. Every sample produced at least 2.5 million CDR3-containing paired-end reads. Each CDR3 protein is one row after TCRdb ran MiXCR on the 5' RACE reads. The table has under 800,000 distinct CDR3 sequences, approximately 43% seen once. Worth noting for this clonotype: Its antigen is currently unknown.

CDR1 is LGHNA and CDR2 is YSLEER in the germline V gene. The CDR3 extends over 17 amino acids. V lost 1 base and J 0 bases, leaving 15 bases between the germline ends. Every sample had a minimum of 6.5 million PBMCs isolated. The sequence was obtained from a woman aged 55-70 years in good health. The rearrangement links TRBV4-3 to TRBJ1-2; no reliable D call. Source material: blood. The CDR3 nucleotides are TGCGCCAGCAGCCAAGGGGAGGGTAAGGGAGCTAACTATGGCTACACCTTC. Translation gives CASSQGEGKGANYGYTF.